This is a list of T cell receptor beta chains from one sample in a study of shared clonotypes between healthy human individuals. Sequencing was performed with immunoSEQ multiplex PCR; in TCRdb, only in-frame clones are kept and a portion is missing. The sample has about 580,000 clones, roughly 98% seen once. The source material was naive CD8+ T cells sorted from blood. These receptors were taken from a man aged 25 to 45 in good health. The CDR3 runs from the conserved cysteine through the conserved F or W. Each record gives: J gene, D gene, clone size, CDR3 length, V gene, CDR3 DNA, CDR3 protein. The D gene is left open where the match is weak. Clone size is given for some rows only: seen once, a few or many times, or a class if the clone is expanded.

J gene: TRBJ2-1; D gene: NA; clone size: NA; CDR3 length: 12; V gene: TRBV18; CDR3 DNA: TGTGCCAGCTCACCAGAAGGGAATGAGCAGTTCTTC; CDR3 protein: CASSPEGNEQFF
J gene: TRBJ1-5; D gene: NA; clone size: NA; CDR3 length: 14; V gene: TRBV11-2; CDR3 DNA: TGTGCCAGCAGCTTAGGCGGACCTCATCAGCCCCAGCATTTT; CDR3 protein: CASSLGGPHQPQHF
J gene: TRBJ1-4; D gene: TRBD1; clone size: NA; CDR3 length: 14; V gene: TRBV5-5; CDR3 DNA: TGTGCCAGCAGCTTGTCAGGGGGTAGCGAAAAACTGTTTTTT; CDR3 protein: CASSLSGGSEKLFF
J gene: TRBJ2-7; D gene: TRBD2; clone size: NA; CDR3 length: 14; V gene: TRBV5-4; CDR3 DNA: TGTGCCAGCAGCCTAGCGGGGGGCTCCTACGAGCAGTACTTC; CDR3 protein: CASSLAGGSYEQYF
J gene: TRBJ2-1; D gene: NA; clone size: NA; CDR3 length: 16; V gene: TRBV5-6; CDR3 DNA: TGTGCCAGCAGCTTTGGTGCAGGGAGGTCCTACAATGAGCAGTTCTTC; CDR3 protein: CASSFGAGRSYNEQFF
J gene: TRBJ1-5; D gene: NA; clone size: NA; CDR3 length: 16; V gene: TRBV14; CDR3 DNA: TGTGCCAGCAGCCAACAGACCCAAGGGAGCAATCAGCCCCAGCATTTT; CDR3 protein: CASSQQTQGSNQPQHF
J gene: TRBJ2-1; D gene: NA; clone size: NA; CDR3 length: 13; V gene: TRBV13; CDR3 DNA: TGTGCCAGCACCGATGGGGGAGACAATGAGCAGTTCTTC; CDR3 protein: CASTDGGDNEQFF
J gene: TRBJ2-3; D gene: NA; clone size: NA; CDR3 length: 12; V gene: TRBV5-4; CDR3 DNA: TGTGCCAGCAGTGGGGGGACAGATACGCAGTATTTT; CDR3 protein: CASSGGTDTQYF
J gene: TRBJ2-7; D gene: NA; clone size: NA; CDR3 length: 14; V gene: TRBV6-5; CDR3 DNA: TGTGCCAGCAGTTACTCGGACGGATCCTACGAGCAGTACTTC; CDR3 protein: CASSYSDGSYEQYF
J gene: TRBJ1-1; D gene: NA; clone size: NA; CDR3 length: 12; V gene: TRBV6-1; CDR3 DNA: TGTGCCAGCAGTGACAACCCTGGCATCGCTTTCTTT; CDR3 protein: CASSDNPGIAFF
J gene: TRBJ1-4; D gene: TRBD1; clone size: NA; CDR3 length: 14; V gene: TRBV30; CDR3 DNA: TGTGCCTGGAACCTACAGGGGGCGCCTGAAAAACTGTTTTTT; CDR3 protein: CAWNLQGAPEKLFF
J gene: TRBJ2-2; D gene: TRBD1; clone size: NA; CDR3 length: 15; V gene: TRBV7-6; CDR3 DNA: TGTGCCAGCAGCTTAGGTCAGGGGGCGACCGGGGAGCTGTTTTTT; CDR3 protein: CASSLGQGATGELFF
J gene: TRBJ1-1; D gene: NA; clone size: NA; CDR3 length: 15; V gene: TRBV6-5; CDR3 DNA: TGTGCCAGCAGTTACGGTTCGGGGGCTGGAACTGAAGCTTTCTTT; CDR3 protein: CASSYGSGAGTEAFF
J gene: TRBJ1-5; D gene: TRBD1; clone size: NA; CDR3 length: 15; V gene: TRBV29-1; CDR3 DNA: TGCAGCGTTGAGGACAGGGATGCGGGCAATCAGCCCCAGCATTTT; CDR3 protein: CSVEDRDAGNQPQHF
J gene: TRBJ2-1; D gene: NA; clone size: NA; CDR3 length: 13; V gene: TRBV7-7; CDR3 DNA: TGTGCTAGCAGCTTAGACGGGTACAATGAGCAGTTCTTC; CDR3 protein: CASSLDGYNEQFF
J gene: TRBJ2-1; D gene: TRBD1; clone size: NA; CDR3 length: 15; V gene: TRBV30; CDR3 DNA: TGTGCCTGGAGTGGGGGACAGGGAGCAGACAATGAGCAGTTCTTC; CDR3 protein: CAWSGGQGADNEQFF
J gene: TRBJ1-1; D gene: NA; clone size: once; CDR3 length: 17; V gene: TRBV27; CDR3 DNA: TGTGCCAGCAGCTTAATCCGACAGGCAGATTTCTTCACTGAAGCTTTCTTT; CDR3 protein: CASSLIRQADFFTEAFF
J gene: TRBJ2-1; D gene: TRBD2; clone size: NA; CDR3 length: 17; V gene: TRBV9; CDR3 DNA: TGTGCCAGCAGCGTAGAACAGCGCACTAGCGGATACAATGAGCAGTTCTTC; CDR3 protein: CASSVEQRTSGYNEQFF
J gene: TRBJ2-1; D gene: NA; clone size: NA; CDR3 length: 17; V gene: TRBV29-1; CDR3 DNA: TGCAGCGTGCCCCGGAAGTCTAGCAGCTTCTTTGGGAATGAGCAGTTCTTC; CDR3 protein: CSVPRKSSSFFGNEQFF
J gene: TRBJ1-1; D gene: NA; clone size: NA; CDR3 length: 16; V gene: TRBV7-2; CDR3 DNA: TGTGCCAGCAGCTTGGACAGCGAGAACTTGAACACTGAAGCTTTCTTT; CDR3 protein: CASSLDSENLNTEAFF
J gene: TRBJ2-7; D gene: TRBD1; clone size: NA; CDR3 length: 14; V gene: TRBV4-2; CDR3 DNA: TGTGCCAGCAGCCAAGGGGGACAGAGCTACGAGCAGTACTTC; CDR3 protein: CASSQGGQSYEQYF
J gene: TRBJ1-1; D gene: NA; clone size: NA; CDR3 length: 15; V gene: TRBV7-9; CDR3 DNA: TGTGCCAGCAGCTCACGGAAGGGTACGAACACTGAAGCTTTCTTT; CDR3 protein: CASSSRKGTNTEAFF
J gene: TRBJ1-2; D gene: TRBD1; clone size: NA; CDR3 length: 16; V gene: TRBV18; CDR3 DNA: TGTGCCAGCTCACCTTCGGGACAGGACCTTTCACGGGGCTACACCTTC; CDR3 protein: CASSPSGQDLSRGYTF
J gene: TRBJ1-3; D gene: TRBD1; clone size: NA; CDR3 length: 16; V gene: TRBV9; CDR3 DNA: TGTGCCAGCAGCGTAGGAGGGACAGGTGCTGGAAACACCATATATTTT; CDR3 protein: CASSVGGTGAGNTIYF
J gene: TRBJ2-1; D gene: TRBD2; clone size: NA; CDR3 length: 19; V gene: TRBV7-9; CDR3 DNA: TGTGCCAGCAGCTCGGGACTAGCGGGAGGGCTTAGCTCCTACAATGAGCAGTTCTTC; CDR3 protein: CASSSGLAGGLSSYNEQFF
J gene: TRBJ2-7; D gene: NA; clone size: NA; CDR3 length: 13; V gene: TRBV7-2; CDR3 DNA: TGTGCCAGCAGCTTAACGGGAGCTTACGAGCAGTACTTC; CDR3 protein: CASSLTGAYEQYF
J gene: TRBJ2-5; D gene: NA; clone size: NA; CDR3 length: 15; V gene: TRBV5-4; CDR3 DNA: TGTGCCAGCAGCTTGGCCGGGCAGCAGCCGGAGACCCAGTACTTC; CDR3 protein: CASSLAGQQPETQYF
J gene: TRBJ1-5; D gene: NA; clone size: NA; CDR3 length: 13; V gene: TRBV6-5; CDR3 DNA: TGTGCCAGCAGGTCGACAGCCGATCAGCCCCAGCATTTT; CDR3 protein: CASRSTADQPQHF
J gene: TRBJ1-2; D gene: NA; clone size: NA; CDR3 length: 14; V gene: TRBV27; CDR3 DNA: TGTGCCAGCAGTTCGGGGACTGTGAACTATGGCTACACCTTC; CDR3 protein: CASSSGTVNYGYTF